This T cell receptor beta chain came from a study of blood T cell repertoires in COVID-19. Study at large: From the United States, Italy and Spain came samples of acute and convalescent COVID-19. The cDNA or gDNA used as material had been derived from T cells, B-cell-depleted T cells, or PBMCs.

As handled by the study authors: Reference gene primer amplification in the assay estimated nucleated cell counts. Method: immunoSEQ multiplex PCR; TCRdb's copy keeps in-frame clones and lacks some. D and trimming were read from the DNA, whereas the V and J calls and clone size are those reported in that table. This table holds around 150,000 clones, around 87% found once. Sequencing was performed on peripheral blood. This TCR was recovered from a man aged 50 to 60 with active COVID-19.

The CDR3: CASSQGAKRGTQETQYF. The CDR3 bases are TGTGCCAGCAGCCAAGGGGCAAAGCGGGGGACTCAAGAGACCCAGTACTTC. The chain has TRBV4-2 and TRBJ2-5; 8 nucleotides agree with TRBD2. This CDR3 has 17 amino acids. CDR1 and CDR2 (germline): LGHNA, YNFKEQ. V lost 1 base and J lost 2; bases outside the gene matches: 9.